This TCR beta chain came from a study of blood T cell repertoires in COVID-19. The overall study: Researchers got acute and convalescent COVID-19 samples from the United States, Italy and Spain. The cDNA or gDNA used as material had been derived from T cells, B-cell-depleted T cells, or PBMCs.

J was trimmed by 5 bases and V by 4 bases; bases with no gene match: 6. The germline CDR1 and CDR2 sequences are SGHRS and YFSETQ. The CDR3 length is 15 residues. TCRdb's table, derived via immunoSEQ multiplex PCR, lists solely in-frame clones and lacks some. The table shows around 190,000 clones, with 70% to 85% occurring only once. The chain combines TRBV5-1 with TRBJ2-2; 9 bases align to TRBD1. This clonotype was obtained from a human donor in a cohort sampled during active COVID-19. Sequenced input: peripheral blood. CDR3 protein: CASSLGTGRTGELFF. For the CDR3, the DNA is TGCGCCAGCAGCCTCGGGACAGGGCGGACCGGGGAGCTGTTTTTT.